The 3 T cell receptor beta chains below were found in one sample sequenced in a study of human T cells and chemical hapten exposure. From the RACE reads, TCRdb called clonotypes with MiXCR, one entry per CDR3 protein. The sample contains roughly 38,000 distinct CDR3 sequences, 10% to 15% of which appear only once. Time point here: pre-sensitization, week 0. Noted treatment: therapeutic diphenylcyclopropenone sensitization with weekly scalp DPC. Sequencing started from total RNA isolated from unfractionated whole blood. The source material was whole blood, sampled in connection with sensitization to the hapten diphenylcyclopropenone (DPC). The origin of the receptors is a woman aged 40 to 49 with alopecia areata. Some clones in this sample may be carry-over from other donors' samples.

The chain employs TRBV28 and TRBJ2-3; no clear D. The CDR3 is 13 residues long. Germline CDR1 and CDR2: MDHEN and SYDVKM. Trimming stripped 5 bases from V and 4 bases from J, with 10 bases between. The CDR3 DNA reads as TGTGCCAGCAGTAGGATTCTGGCAGATACGCAGTATTTT. Translating gives CASSRILADTQYF.

The chain couples TRBV10-2 to TRBJ2-7, with D unclear. V was trimmed by 3 bases and J by 3 bases, leaving 9 bases between them. The CDR3 length is 13 residues. The germline gives CDR1 WSHSY, CDR2 SAAADI. CDR3 protein: CASSEGSFYEQYF. The CDR3 DNA reads TGCGCCAGCAGTGAAGGGTCCTTCTACGAGCAGTACTTC.

The chain has TRBV29-1 and TRBJ1-2; D is undetermined. The CDR3 totals 12 residues. Germline loops: CDR1 SQVTM, CDR2 ANQGSEA. Deletions cut 6 bases from V and 4 bases from J, with 12 bases between. In nucleotides, the CDR3 is TGCAGCGTAAGCGACGGTCCCTATGGCTACACCTTC. Protein product: CSVSDGPYGYTF.